The sequence of this T cell receptor (beta chain) was determined in a study of response to subunit inactivated influenza vaccine. Using its own MiXCR run on the RT-PCR reads, TCRdb lists one record per CDR3 protein. The top ten hold 10% to 15% of the sample, which has around 490,000 distinct CDR3 sequences, 7.5% to 8.5% seen once. This CDR3 spans 13 amino acids. Trimming shortened V by 8 bases and J by 2 bases, and 10 bases separated the two germline ends. Germline CDR1 ENHRY, CDR2 SYGVKD. The gene calls are TRBV10-3 and TRBJ1-5; maybe TRBD1 (5 bases). This clonotype was sampled from a man between 50 and 69 years old who received an inactivated influenza vaccine. Sequencing used PBMCs from blood, obtained around 25 months after vaccination. CDR3 DNA sequence: TGTGCCATCTCCGGGGGTCGCAATCAGCCCCAGCATTTT. Its translation: CAISGGRNQPQHF.